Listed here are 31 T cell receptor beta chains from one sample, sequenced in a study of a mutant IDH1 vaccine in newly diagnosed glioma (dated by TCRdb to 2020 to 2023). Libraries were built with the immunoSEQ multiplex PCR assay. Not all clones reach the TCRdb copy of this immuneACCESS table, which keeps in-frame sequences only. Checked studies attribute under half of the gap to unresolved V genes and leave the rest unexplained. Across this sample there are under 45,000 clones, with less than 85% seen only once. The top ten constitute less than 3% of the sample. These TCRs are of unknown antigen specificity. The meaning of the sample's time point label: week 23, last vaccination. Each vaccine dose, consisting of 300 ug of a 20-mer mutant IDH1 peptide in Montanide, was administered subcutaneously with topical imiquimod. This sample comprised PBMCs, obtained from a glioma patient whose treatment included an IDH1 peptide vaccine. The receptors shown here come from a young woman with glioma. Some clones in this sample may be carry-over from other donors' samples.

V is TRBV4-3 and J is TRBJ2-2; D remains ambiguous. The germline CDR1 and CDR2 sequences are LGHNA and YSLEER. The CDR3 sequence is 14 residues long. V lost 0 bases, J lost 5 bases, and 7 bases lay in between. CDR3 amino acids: CASSQDRSTGELFF. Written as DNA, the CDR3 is TGCGCCAGCAGCCAAGATCGAAGTACCGGGGAGCTGTTTTTT.

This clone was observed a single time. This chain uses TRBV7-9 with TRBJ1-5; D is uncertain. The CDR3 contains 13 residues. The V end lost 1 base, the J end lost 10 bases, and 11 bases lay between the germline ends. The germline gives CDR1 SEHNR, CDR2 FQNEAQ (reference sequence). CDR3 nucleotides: TGTGCCAGCAGCTTAGGGAGCCCTTTTCCCCAGCATTTT. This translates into CASSLGSPFPQHF. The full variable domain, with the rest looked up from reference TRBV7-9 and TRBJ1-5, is DTGVSQNPRHKITKRGQNVTFRCDPISEHNRLYWYRQTLGQGPEFLTYFQNEAQLEKSRLLSDRFSAERPKGSFSTLEIQRTEQGDSAMYLCASSLGSPFPQHFGDGTRLSIL.

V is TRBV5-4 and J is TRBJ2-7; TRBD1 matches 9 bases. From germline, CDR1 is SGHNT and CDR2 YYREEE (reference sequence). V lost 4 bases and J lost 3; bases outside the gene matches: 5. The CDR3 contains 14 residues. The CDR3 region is CASSLRDRVYEQYF. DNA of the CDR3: TGTGCCAGCAGCCTCCGGGACAGGGTCTACGAGCAGTACTTC.

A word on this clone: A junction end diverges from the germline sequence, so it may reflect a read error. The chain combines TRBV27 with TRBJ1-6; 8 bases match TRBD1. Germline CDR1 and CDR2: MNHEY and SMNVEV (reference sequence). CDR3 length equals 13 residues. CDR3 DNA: TGTGCCTGCAGACAGGGGCCTAATTCACCCCTCCACTTT. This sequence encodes CACRQGPNSPLHF.

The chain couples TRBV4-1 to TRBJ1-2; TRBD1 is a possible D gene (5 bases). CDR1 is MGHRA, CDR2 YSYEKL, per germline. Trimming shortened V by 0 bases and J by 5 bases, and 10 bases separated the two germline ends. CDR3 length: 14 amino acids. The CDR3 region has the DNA TGCGCCAGCAGCCAAGAAGTTCAGGGTTATGGCTACACCTTC. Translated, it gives CASSQEVQGYGYTF.

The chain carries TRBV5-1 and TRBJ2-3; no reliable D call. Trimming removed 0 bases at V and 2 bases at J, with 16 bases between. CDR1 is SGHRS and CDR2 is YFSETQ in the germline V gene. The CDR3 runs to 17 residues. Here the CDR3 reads CASSLVGGVLFTDTQYF. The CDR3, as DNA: TGCGCCAGCAGCTTGGTAGGTGGGGTCCTATTCACAGATACGCAGTATTTT.

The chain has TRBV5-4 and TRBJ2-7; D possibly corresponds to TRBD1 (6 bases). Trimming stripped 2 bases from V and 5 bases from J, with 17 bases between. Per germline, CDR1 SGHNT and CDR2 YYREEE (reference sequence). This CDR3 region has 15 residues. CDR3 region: CASSFGDKNPHEQYF. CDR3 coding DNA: TGTGCCAGCAGCTTCGGGGACAAAAATCCCCACGAGCAGTACTTC.

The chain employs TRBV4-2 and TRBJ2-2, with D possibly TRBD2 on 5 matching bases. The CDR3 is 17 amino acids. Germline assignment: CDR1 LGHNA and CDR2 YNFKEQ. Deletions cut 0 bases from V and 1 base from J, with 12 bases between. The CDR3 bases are TGTGCCAGCAGCCAAGATCAGAGCGGAATGAACACCGGGGAGCTGTTTTTT. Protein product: CASSQDQSGMNTGELFF.

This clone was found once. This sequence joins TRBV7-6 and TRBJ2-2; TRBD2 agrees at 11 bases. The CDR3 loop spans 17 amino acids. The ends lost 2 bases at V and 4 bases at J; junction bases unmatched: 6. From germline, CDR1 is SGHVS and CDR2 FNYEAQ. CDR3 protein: CASSLPAGTSGTGELFF. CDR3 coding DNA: TGTGCCAGCAGCTTACCTGCCGGGACTAGCGGCACCGGGGAGCTGTTTTTT.

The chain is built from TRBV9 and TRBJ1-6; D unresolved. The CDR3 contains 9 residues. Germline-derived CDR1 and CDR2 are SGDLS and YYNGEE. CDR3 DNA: TGTGCTAGTGGTTCACCCCTCCACTTT. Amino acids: CASGSPLHF.

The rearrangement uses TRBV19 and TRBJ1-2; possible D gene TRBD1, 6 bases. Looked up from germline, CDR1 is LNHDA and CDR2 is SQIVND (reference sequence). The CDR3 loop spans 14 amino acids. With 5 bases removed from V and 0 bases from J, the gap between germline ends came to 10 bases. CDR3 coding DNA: TGTGCCAGTAGTTATAAGGGGGCTAACTATGGCTACACCTTC. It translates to CASSYKGANYGYTF.

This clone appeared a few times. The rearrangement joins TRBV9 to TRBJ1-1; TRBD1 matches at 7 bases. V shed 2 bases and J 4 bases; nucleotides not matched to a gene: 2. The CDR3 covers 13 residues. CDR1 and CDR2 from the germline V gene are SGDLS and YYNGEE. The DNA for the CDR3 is TGTGCCAGCAGCGTGACAGGGAGCACTGAAGCTTTCTTT. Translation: CASSVTGSTEAFF. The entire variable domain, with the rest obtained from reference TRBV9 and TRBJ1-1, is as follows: DSGVTQTPKHLITATGQRVTLRCSPRSGDLSVYWYQQSLDQGLQFLIQYYNGEERAKGNILERFSAQQFPDLHSELNLSSLELGDSALYFCASSVTGSTEAFFGQGTRLTVV.

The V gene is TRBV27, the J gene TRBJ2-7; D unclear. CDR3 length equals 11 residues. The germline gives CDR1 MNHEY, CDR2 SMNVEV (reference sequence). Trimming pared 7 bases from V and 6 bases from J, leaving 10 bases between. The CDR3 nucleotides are TGTGCCAGCATGGAAGGAGTCGAGCAGTACTTC. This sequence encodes CASMEGVEQYF.

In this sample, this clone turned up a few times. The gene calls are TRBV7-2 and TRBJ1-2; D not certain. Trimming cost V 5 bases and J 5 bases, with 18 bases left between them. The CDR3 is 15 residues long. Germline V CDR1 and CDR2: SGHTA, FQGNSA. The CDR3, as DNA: TGTGCCAGCAGCCGAATCAGGTGGACTGAATATGGCTACACCTTC. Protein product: CASSRIRWTEYGYTF. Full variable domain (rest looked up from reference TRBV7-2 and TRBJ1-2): GAGVSQSPSNKVTEKGKDVELRCDPISGHTALYWYRQSLGQGLEFLIYFQGNSAPDKSGLPSDRFSAERTGGSVSTLTIQRTQQEDSAVYLCASSRIRWTEYGYTFGSGTRLTVV.

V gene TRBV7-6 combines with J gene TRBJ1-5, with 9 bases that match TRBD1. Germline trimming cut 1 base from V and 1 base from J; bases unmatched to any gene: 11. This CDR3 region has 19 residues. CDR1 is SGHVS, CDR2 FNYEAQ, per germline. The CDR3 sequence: CASSLGMPGQGWSNQPQHF. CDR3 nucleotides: TGTGCCAGCAGCTTAGGTATGCCGGGACAGGGTTGGAGCAATCAGCCCCAGCATTTT.

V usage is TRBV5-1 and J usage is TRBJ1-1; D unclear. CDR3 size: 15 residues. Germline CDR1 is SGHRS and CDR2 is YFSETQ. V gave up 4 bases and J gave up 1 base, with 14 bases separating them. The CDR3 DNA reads TGCGCCAGCAGCCGGTCCGTCAGGACGAACACTGAAGCTTTCTTT. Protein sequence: CASSRSVRTNTEAFF.

The CDR3 DNA is TGTGCCAGCAGCGCACTCCTCGGCATTCAGTACTTC. This sequence encodes CASSALLGIQYF. The chain joins TRBV7-9 to TRBJ2-7; no reliable D call. The J call is in doubt because the DNA end fits TRBJ2-4 better. Per germline, CDR1 SEHNR and CDR2 FQNEAQ (reference sequence). There are 12 residues in the CDR3.

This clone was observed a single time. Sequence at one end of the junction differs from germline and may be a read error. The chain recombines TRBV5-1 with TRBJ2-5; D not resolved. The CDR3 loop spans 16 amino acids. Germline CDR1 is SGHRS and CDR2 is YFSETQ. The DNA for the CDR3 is TGCGCCAGCAGCTCGGAACCTAGTAAAGGGAAAGAGGCCCAGTACTTC. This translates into CASSSEPSKGKEAQYF.

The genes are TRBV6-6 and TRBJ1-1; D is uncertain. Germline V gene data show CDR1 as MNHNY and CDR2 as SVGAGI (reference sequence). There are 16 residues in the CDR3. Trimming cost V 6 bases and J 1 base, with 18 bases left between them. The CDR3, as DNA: TGTGCCAGCAGCACCACCTCGGGCAGGCAGAACACTGAAGCTTTCTTT. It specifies CASSTTSGRQNTEAFF.

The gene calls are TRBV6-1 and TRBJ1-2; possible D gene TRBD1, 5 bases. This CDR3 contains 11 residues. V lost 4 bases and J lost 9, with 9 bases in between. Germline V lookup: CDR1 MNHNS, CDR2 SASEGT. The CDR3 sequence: CASSGQISYTF. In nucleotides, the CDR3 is TGTGCCAGCAGTGGACAGATAAGCTACACCTTC.

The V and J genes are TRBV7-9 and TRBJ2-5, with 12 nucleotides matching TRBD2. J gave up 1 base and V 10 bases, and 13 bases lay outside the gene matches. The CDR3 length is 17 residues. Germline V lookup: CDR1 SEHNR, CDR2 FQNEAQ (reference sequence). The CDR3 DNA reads TGTGCCAACTCAAGGGGTCTAGCGGGGGGGAGCCAAGAGACCCAGTACTTC. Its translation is CANSRGLAGGSQETQYF.

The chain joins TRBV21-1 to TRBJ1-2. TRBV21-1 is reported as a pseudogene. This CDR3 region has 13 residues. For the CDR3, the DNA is TGTGCCAGCAGCTCCCACCCGGACTATGGCTACACCTTC. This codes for CASSSHPDYGYTF.

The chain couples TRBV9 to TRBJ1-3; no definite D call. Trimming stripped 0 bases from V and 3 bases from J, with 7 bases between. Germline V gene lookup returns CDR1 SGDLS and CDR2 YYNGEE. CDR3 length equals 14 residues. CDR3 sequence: CASSVEGNGNTIYF. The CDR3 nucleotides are TGTGCCAGCAGCGTAGAAGGGAATGGAAACACCATATATTTT.

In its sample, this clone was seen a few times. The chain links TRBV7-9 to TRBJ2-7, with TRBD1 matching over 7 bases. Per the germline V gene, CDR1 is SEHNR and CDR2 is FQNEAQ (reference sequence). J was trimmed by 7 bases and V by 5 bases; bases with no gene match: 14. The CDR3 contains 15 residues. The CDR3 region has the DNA TGTGCCAGCAGCCCGCCCCGGGACAGCCTCCCTGAGCAGTACTTC. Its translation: CASSPPRDSLPEQYF.

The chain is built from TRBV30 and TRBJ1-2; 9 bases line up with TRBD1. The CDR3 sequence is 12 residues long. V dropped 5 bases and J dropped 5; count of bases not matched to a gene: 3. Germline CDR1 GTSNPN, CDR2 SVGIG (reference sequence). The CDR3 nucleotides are TGTGCCTGGGGGACAGGGACTTATGGCTACACCTTC. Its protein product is CAWGTGTYGYTF.

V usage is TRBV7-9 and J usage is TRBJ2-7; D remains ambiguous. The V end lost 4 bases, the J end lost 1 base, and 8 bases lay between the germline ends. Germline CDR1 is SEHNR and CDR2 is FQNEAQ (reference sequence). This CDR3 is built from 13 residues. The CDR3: CASSSTVSYEQYF. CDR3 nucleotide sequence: TGTGCCAGCAGCTCCACAGTATCCTACGAGCAGTACTTC.

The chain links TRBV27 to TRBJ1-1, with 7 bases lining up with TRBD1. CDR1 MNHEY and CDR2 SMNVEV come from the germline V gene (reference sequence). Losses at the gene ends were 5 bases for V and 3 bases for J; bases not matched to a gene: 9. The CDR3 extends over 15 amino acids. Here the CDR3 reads CASSRRRDSYTEAFF. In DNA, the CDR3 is TGTGCCAGCAGTCGACGTAGGGACAGCTACACTGAAGCTTTCTTT.

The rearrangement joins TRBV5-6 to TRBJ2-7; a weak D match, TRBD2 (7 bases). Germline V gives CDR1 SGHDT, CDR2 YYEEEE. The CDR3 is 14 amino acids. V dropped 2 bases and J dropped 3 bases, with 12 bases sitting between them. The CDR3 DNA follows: TGTGCCAGCAGCTTTCGGGGGGCATTCTACGAGCAGTACTTC. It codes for CASSFRGAFYEQYF.

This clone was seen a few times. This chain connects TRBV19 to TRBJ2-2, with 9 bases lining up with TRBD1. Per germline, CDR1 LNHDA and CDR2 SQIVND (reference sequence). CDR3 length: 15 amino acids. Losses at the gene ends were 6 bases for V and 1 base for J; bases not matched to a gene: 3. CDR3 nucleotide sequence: TGTGCCAGTAGCGGACAGGGGTTGAACACCGGGGAGCTGTTTTTT. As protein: CASSGQGLNTGELFF. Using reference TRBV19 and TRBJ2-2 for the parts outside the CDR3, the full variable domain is DGGITQSPKYLFRKEGQNVTLSCEQNLNHDAMYWYRQDPGQGLRLIYYSQIVNDFQKGDIAEGYSVSREKKESFPLTVTSAQKNPTAFYLCASSGQGLNTGELFFGEGSRLTVL.

CDR3 in DNA: TGCAGCGGTAGGGGTGCGGGGGAAGAGACCCAGTACTTC. Translating gives CSGRGAGEETQYF. The chain uses TRBV29-1 and TRBJ2-5; 7 bases align to TRBD2. CDR3 length: 13 amino acids. Germline assignment: CDR1 SQVTM and CDR2 ANQGSEA. Germline trimming cut 7 bases from V and 3 bases from J; bases unmatched to any gene: 8.

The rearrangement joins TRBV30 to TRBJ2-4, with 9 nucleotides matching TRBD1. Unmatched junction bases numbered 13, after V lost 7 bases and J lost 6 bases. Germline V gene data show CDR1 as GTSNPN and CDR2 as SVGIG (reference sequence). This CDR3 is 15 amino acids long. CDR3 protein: CAYNRGLGLGNIQYF. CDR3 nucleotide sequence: TGTGCCTACAACAGGGGGCTAGGCTTGGGAAACATTCAGTACTTC.